The clone carrying this T cell receptor (beta chain) was picked up a small number of times. TCRdb re-called the 5' RACE reads with MiXCR, one entry per CDR3 protein. This table holds nearly 40,000 distinct CDR3 sequences, 15% to 20% found once. This CDR3 has 14 amino acids. Between the trimmed V and J ends, which lost 5 bases and 3 bases, there was a span of 14 bases. CDR1 is LGHDT, CDR2 YNNKEL, per germline (reference sequence). This chain connects TRBV3-1 to TRBJ2-7, with no clear D. Sequenced sample: naive CD4+ T cells sorted from a lymph node. As for subset: naive CD4+ T cells, CD4+CD45RA+CD25-. The receptor's source is a female donor with breast cancer. The CDR3 spells CASSFTMTDYEQYF. CDR3 coding DNA: TGTGCCAGCAGCTTTACTATGACGGACTACGAGCAGTACTTC.